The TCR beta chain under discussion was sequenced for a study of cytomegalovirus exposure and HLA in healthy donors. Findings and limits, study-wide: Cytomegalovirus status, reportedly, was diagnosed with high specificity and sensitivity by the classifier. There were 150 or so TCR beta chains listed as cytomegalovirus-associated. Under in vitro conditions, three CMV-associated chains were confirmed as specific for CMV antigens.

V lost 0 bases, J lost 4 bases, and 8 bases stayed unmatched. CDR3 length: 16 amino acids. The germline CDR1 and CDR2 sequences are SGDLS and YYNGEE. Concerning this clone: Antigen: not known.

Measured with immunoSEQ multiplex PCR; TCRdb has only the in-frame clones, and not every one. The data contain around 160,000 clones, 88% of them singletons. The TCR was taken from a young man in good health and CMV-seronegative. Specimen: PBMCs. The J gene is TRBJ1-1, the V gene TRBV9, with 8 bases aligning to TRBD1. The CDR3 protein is CASSVDRTGRATEAFF. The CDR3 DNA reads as TGTGCCAGCAGCGTAGATCGGACAGGGAGGGCCACTGAAGCTTTCTTT.